These T cell receptor beta chains were read from a single sample in a study of cytomegalovirus exposure and HLA in healthy donors. The table came from immunoSEQ multiplex PCR; TCRdb's copy has only in-frame clones and leaves some out. The data hold around 150,000 clones, with around 75% observed a single time. The specimen was PBMCs. Every receptor here comes from a man aged 55 to 69 in good health and CMV-seronegative. CDR3s include the opening cysteine and the closing phenylalanine or tryptophan. A D gene is named only where the DNA matches it firmly. Rows may omit the clone size; those that give it use once, few, many or a size class.

d_call j_call v_call clone_size cdr3_nt cdr3_aa
NA TRBJ1-1 TRBV9 NA TGTGCCAGCAGCGTGGGGCAGGGGAACACTGAAGCTTTCTTT CASSVGQGNTEAFF
TRBD2 TRBJ2-1 TRBV5-1 NA TGCGCCAGCAGCTTGACAGCGGGAGAGACTGAGCAGTTCTTC CASSLTAGETEQFF
TRBD1 TRBJ1-5 TRBV5-6 NA TGTGCCAGCAGCTTCGACAGGGGAAATCAGCCCCAGCATTTT CASSFDRGNQPQHF
TRBD2 TRBJ2-7 TRBV5-1 NA TGCGCCAGCAGCTTTGGGACTAGCGCCTACTACGAGCAGTACTTC CASSFGTSAYYEQYF
TRBD2 TRBJ2-7 TRBV7-8 NA TGTGCCAGCAGCCCGAAGGTGACTAGCGGATACTCACCCTACGAGCAGTACTTC CASSPKVTSGYSPYEQYF
TRBD1 TRBJ2-2 TRBV25-1 few TGTGCCAGCACCCGGACAGGGGGTAACGGGGAGCTGTTTTTT CASTRTGGNGELFF
TRBD1 TRBJ2-3 TRBV6-1 NA TGTGCCAGCAGTGAGTTACAGGGGGCCGGAGATACGCAGTATTTT CASSELQGAGDTQYF
TRBD1 TRBJ1-2 TRBV28 NA TGTGCCAGCAGTTCCGACAGGGAAGGCTACACCTTC CASSSDREGYTF
TRBD2 TRBJ2-7 TRBV20-1 NA TGCAGTGCCTCGGGACTAGCAGCCACGTACTTC CSASGLAATYF
NA TRBJ2-3 TRBV28 NA TGTGCCAGCAGATATACAGGGGGGGGAGCAGATACGCAGTATTTT CASRYTGGGADTQYF
NA TRBJ2-1 TRBV30 few TGTGCCTGGGGTTCCTCGCGCGGGCGCGATGAGCAGTTCTTC CAWGSSRGRDEQFF
TRBD2 TRBJ2-3 TRBV27 few TGTGCCAGCAGTTTAGGGACTAGCAGCACAGATACGCAGTATTTT CASSLGTSSTDTQYF
TRBD2 TRBJ2-1 TRBV19 few TGTGCCAGTAGCCATGGTAGCGGGAGCTCCTACAATGAGCAGTTCTTC CASSHGSGSSYNEQFF
NA TRBJ1-1 TRBV19 NA TGTGCCAGTAGTTCCTGGGGGGAGACTGAAGCTTTCTTT CASSSWGETEAFF
NA TRBJ2-2 TRBV5-1 NA TGCGCCAGCAGCTCTCTGGCGGGGCCTAACACCGGGGAGCTGTTTTTT CASSSLAGPNTGELFF
TRBD1 TRBJ1-1 TRBV27 NA TGTGCCAGCAGGGACAGGGGTCGTACTGAAGCTTTCTTT CASRDRGRTEAFF
NA TRBJ2-7 TRBV5-6 once TGTGCCAGCAGCCTCGTAGGACAGCCCTACGAGCAGTACTTC CASSLVGQPYEQYF
TRBD1 TRBJ1-4 TRBV10-1 few TGCGCCAGCAGAGACGACAGGGGTAATGAAAAACTGTTTTTT CASRDDRGNEKLFF
NA TRBJ2-1 TRBV4-1 NA TGCGCCAGCAGCCAAGATTCGGCTAGCTCCGACAATGAGCAGTTCTTC CASSQDSASSDNEQFF
TRBD2 TRBJ2-5 TRBV5-1 NA TGCGCCAGCAGCCCCGGACTAGCGGAAGAGACCCAGTACTTC CASSPGLAEETQYF
TRBD1 TRBJ1-3 TRBV5-1 NA TGCGCCAGCAGCCCGGGACAGCTCTCTGGAAACACCATATATTTT CASSPGQLSGNTIYF
NA TRBJ1-1 TRBV6-6 NA TGTGCCAGCAGTTACTCGATCAGGGTCAGGATTGAAGCTTTCTTT CASSYSIRVRIEAFF
TRBD1 TRBJ2-1 TRBV10-3 NA TGTGCCATCAGTGAGGCAGGACAGGGATCCAATGAGCAGTTCTTC CAISEAGQGSNEQFF
TRBD1 TRBJ2-7 TRBV4-1 once TGCGCCAGCAGCCGAGACAGGGGGTCCTACGAGCAGTACTTC CASSRDRGSYEQYF
NA TRBJ1-1 TRBV5-1 NA TGCGCCAGCAGCCCTCGTGAGGGCCTCATGAACACTGAAGCTTTCTTT CASSPREGLMNTEAFF